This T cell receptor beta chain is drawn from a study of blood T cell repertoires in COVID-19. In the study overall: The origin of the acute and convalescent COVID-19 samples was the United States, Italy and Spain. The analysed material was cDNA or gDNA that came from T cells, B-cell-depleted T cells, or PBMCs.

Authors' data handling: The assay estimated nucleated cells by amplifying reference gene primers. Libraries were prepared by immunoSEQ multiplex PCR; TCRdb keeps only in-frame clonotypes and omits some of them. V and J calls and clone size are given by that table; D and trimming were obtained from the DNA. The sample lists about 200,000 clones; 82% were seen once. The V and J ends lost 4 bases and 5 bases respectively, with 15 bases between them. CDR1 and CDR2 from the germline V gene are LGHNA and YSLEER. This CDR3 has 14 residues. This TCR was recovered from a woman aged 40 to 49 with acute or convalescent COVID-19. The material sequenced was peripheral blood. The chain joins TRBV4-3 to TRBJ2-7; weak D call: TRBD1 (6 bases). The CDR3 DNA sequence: TGCGCCAGCAGCCCGAGAACAGGGTCCAACGAGCAGTACTTC. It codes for CASSPRTGSNEQYF.